This T cell receptor beta chain is drawn from a study of shared clonotypes between healthy human individuals (dated by TCRdb to the early 2020s). The study in broad terms: A couple of women and a few men aged 18 to 49 years were included in the cohort. Between about 0.85 and 9.5 billion PBMCs per donor were obtained by leukapheresis. To increase sequencing depth and limit assay-specific biases, TCR repertoire library preparation and sequencing were carried out by different laboratories using diverse techniques. For each donor, CD4 naive and CD4 memory were each given three plates, CD8 naive was given two plates, and CD8 memory was given one plate. The study deeply sequenced blood TCR repertoires of five healthy adults to estimate repertoire size and the extent of clonotype sharing between individuals. General study outcomes and caveats: Pairwise subsampling led to the expectation that sequencing depth would affect the degree of clonotype sharing among donors. Incomplete sequencing was indicated by rarefaction of sorted-subset datasets, despite the large sequencing depth. Approximately 5% of naive CD4, 3.5% of naive CD8, 2% to 2.5% of memory CD4, and about 0.4% of memory CD8 clonotypes were shared across several donors. Naive subsets generally had larger estimated clonotype richness than memory subsets did. Only blood was sampled, and tissue TCR repertoires likely differ from those in blood. The small number of donors limited the genetic and exposure-history diversity represented. Compared with non-shared clonotypes, clonotypes shared by all four sorted-subset donors had higher generation probabilities.

This clone was recorded only once. There is no known antigen for this receptor. The input lacks base qualities; no much larger clone sits a single base away. Donors were healthy HIV-negative adults with no recently reported acute infections or vaccinations. Every donor was a Caucasian adult living in Nashville, Tennessee, USA. CD4+ T cells were enriched by magnetic negative selection; naive cells were then positively selected on CD45RA, and the negative fraction formed the memory subset. Blood was collected by leukapheresis, and PBMCs were isolated by Ficoll-Histopaque density gradient centrifugation and then cryopreserved in liquid nitrogen vapor phase. Analytical flow cytometry was used to check the purity and quantity of every magnetically sorted T cell population. Each sorted fraction had its genomic DNA isolated and then quantified by UV absorbance on a Nanodrop 2000c. Using the deep immunoSEQ assay, multiplex PCR amplified TCR CDR3 regions from genomic DNA. Extracted genomic DNA from each cell subset was spread evenly across all wells of several immunoSEQ 96-well plates, with each plate serving as a replicate. Each replicate PCR for sorted subsets received about 180 ng genomic DNA, equal to about 29,000 T cell genomes. Purified libraries were quantified with a Qubit 3.0 fluorometer, sized on a Bioanalyzer 2100, and re-quantified with the KAPA Library Quantification kit. A separate single-read 150-cycle Illumina NextSeq 550 flow cell was used to sequence each immunoSEQ 96-well plate. Under the source paper's analysis protocol: Because the immunoSEQ output included only junctional sequences and no quality scores, the filtering could not be the same as the filtering used for full-length reads. Sequences were annotated with PyIR, a Python wrapper for IgBLAST v1.9, using IMGT germline references to assign V/J genes and CDR3. Any read was removed if the V/J assignment was weak (E-value above 1e-6), the CDR3 was missing, or the read contained stop codons, out-of-frame junctions, or ambiguous translated residues. A V3J clonotype was defined by an identical inferred V gene, J gene, and CDR3 amino acid sequence. To compute the percentage overlap between repertoires, the number of shared unique clonotypes was divided by the size of the smaller repertoire. Three approaches were used to assess repertoire richness: RTK rarefaction, the Chao1 estimator, and Recon v2.1 estimates of unobserved clonotypes. For all TCRbeta clonotypes obtained by the gDNA method from several donors, generation probabilities were computed with OLGA. Sourced from immuneACCESS, this table was stored by TCRdb with only in-frame sequences that have V and J called. A share of the clones is absent; for the studies checked, an unresolved V gene accounts for under half, and the remainder has no known explanation. V, J and clone size were drawn from that table, and D and trimming were deduced from the DNA. For this sample there are under 600,000 clones; approximately 97% appear just once. Clones ranked in the top ten supply roughly 0.05% of the sample.

CDR1 and CDR2, looked up from the germline V gene, are ENHRY and SYGVKD. The CDR3, cysteine through phenylalanine, is 13 amino acids long. The CDR3 DNA has 39 bases and is translated from base 1. V lost 8 bases and J lost 1 base, and the count of bases not matched to a germline gene is 4. The receptor chain draws on TRBV10-3 and TRBJ1-1, with 7 bases aligning to TRBD1. The sequence was collected from a woman in her 30s in good health. The sample comprised naive CD4+ T cells sorted from blood. The sample's cell subset or site label, decoded: CD45RA+ positively selected. The CDR3 has the sequence CAIGEGANTEAFF. The sequenced DNA is TGTGCCATCGGGGAGGGGGCGAACACTGAAGCTTTCTTT.